The subject of this entry is one TCR beta chain. As originally analysed: By means of reference gene primer amplification, nucleated cell counts were estimated. TCRdb's table, derived via immunoSEQ multiplex PCR, lists solely in-frame clones and lacks some. The DNA gave D and trimming, while V, J and clone size come from that table. Found here are fewer than 500,000 clones, 85% to 90% of them singletons; the top ten hold over 0.9%. The data derive from a study of blood T cell repertoires in COVID-19. Study context: Spain, Italy and the United States supplied samples that represented acute and convalescent COVID-19. T cells, B-cell-depleted T cells, or PBMCs supplied cDNA or gDNA.

V lost 5 bases, J lost 5 bases, and 3 bases stayed unmatched. This CDR3 has 14 residues. Looked up from germline, CDR1 is LNHDA and CDR2 is SQIVND (reference sequence). Participant-reported clinical history was the basis for cohort assignment. This chain uses TRBV19 with TRBJ1-4; TRBD1 aligns across 9 bases. The sample comprised PBMCs or T cells enriched from blood (not recorded which). The source is a woman in her thirties with acute COVID-19. The CDR3 DNA is TGTGCCAGTAGTTACAGGGGGCAAAATGAAAAACTGTTTTTT. It yields the protein CASSYRGQNEKLFF.